The present T cell receptor (beta chain) was sequenced within a study of control samples from healthy donors and cancer patients. CDR1 SQVTM and CDR2 ANQGSEA come from the germline V gene. With 5 bases clipped from V and 5 bases from J, the junction kept 9 bases outside the gene matches. CDR3 length: 13 residues. The table came from immunoSEQ multiplex PCR; TCRdb's copy has only in-frame clones and leaves some out. The sample yields 120,000 to 150,000 clones, around 85% seen once. This receptor was taken from a woman in her twenties or thirties in good health. Sequenced input: blood. This rearrangement joins TRBV29-1 to TRBJ2-7; 7 positions match TRBD2. The chain's CDR3 is CSVSGINSDEQYF. The DNA for the CDR3 is TGCAGCGTTAGCGGGATAAACAGTGACGAGCAGTACTTC.